The rows below give T cell receptor beta chains drawn from one sample of a study of T-cell memory formation after mild COVID-19. TCRdb called the 5' RACE reads again in MiXCR, with one record for every CDR3 protein. The sample records around 250,000 distinct CDR3 sequences, under 20% being singletons. The sequenced material came from PBMCs or a T cell subset sorted from them (not recorded which). The origin of the receptors is a young man who had mild COVID-19 (a few samples of this study predate the infection). Cell type and time point are not known. The CDR3 runs from the conserved cysteine through the conserved F or W.

CASSLSNGARWNEQFF TRBJ2-1 TRBV7-8
CARSFPFATNEKLFF TRBJ1-4 TRBV6-5
CASSQGKSFYGYTF TRBJ1-2 TRBV4-3
CASSPRQGVGGELFF TRBJ2-2 TRBV5-1
CAWSVQGEKLFF TRBJ1-4 TRBV30
CASTRASGGAGEQFF TRBJ2-1 TRBV12-3/TRBV12-4
CASSLALSDTQYF TRBJ2-3 TRBV11-2
CASSEAANEQYF TRBJ2-7 TRBV2
CASGGGNEQFF TRBJ2-1 TRBV6-6
CSASFPGKGYTF TRBJ1-2 TRBV20-1
CASSTNPYNEQFF TRBJ2-1 TRBV6-4
CASSLVGDRGRYTQYF TRBJ2-3 TRBV13
CAVSSTDTQYF TRBJ2-3 TRBV10-3
CASSPSSAGTGFGYTF TRBJ1-2 TRBV6-5
CASLDEPTDNEQFF TRBJ2-1 TRBV5-1
CASSLRDLTSGGAPRQETQYF TRBJ2-5 TRBV5-1
CASSLASSNEQFF TRBJ2-1 TRBV12-3/TRBV12-4
CASSQFTLQARQPQHF TRBJ1-5 TRBV4-1
CASSRDPYEQYF TRBJ2-7 TRBV2
CASSPNRVGNQPQHF TRBJ1-5 TRBV18
CASSLESTGLRPGYF TRBJ1-3 TRBV7-2
CASRPRDRVYEQYF TRBJ2-7 TRBV2
CASSQITGDREQFF TRBJ2-1 TRBV14
CASSLGVGATYEQYF TRBJ2-7 TRBV4-1
CASSPEGTDTQYF TRBJ2-3 TRBV7-9
CASSYAGAGSNQPQHF TRBJ1-5 TRBV6-5
CASSYFSGKVAGANVLTF TRBJ2-6 TRBV6-2/TRBV6-3
CASSKGQGGSPQHF TRBJ1-5 TRBV27
CASSFTAYNSPLHF TRBJ1-6 TRBV7-2
CASSLAARTGATYNEQFF TRBJ2-1 TRBV5-6
CATSRDPGDTQYF TRBJ2-3 TRBV15
CASSLGGQGGVTEAFF TRBJ1-1 TRBV5-5
CAWMSGGGNIQYF TRBJ2-4 TRBV30
CASSSRLETQYF TRBJ2-5 TRBV11-2
CSANHPVGGNTIYF TRBJ1-3 TRBV20-1
CASSQGQAQKEKLFF TRBJ1-4 TRBV4-2
CASSRHRGDTEAFF TRBJ1-1 TRBV5-1
CASTDTINTEAFF TRBJ1-1 TRBV19
CSVEVPGSSYEQYF TRBJ2-7 TRBV29-1
CASSSRQGRDQPQHF TRBJ1-5 TRBV12-3/TRBV12-4
CASSSPSEDPYEQYF TRBJ2-7 TRBV7-9
CASSFGLARPYNEQFF TRBJ2-1 TRBV11-2
CAISADYEQYF TRBJ2-7 TRBV10-3
CASSLSQSTDTQYF TRBJ2-3 TRBV7-2
CASSLGGTGTEKLFF TRBJ1-4 TRBV7-2
CASSDGTDPYNEQFF TRBJ2-1 TRBV6-4
CASSLSGTAGNEQYF TRBJ2-7 TRBV4-2
CASSQRQGAWGEEKLFF TRBJ1-4 TRBV4-1
CASRPFWDVGKETQYF TRBJ2-5 TRBV27
CASSPRPMSYEQYF TRBJ2-7 TRBV12-3/TRBV12-4
CASRGTGFDEQFF TRBJ2-1 TRBV12-3/TRBV12-4
CASSQDLPAGGRGQYF TRBJ2-3 TRBV4-3
CASSEAGGDTQYF TRBJ2-3 TRBV10-2
CASSLAAGLNYGYTF TRBJ1-2 TRBV5-5
CASSQNPSSYNEQFF TRBJ2-1 TRBV3-1
CASSVAPLPRDAGVANTEAFF TRBJ1-1 TRBV9
CASSLGASGVGEQYF TRBJ2-7 TRBV7-2